Listed below are T cell receptor beta chains from one sample, sequenced in a study of patients and donors after allogeneic stem cell transplantation. A single record per CDR3 protein comes from TCRdb applying MiXCR to the RT-PCR reads. In the table there are a few hundred thousand distinct CDR3 sequences, around two fifths of which are singletons. Sequenced: blood, either unsorted or a sorted T cell fraction (not recorded which). The receptors come from a human donor who was either an allogeneic HSCT recipient or a stem cell or donor lymphocyte infusion donor (not recorded which). It is not recorded whose cells these are; they may come from a transplant donor. Both conserved end residues are part of each CDR3. D genes are given only for firm matches. Only part of the rows carry a size: once, few, many, or a class if the clone is expanded.

CDR3aa: CASSLYGDRGDQPQHF
CDR3nt: TGTGCCAGCAGTTTATATGGGGACAGGGGCGATCAGCCCCAGCATTTT
abundance: .
j_gene: TRBJ1-5
len: 16
d_gene: TRBD1
v_gene: TRBV28

CDR3aa: CASSPTSPRAVDQPQHF
CDR3nt: TGTGCCAGCTCACCAACATCGCCCAGGGCCGTGGATCAGCCCCAGCATTTT
abundance: few
j_gene: TRBJ1-5
len: 17
d_gene: .
v_gene: TRBV18

CDR3aa: CASSPEGRGYEQYF
CDR3nt: TGCGCCAGCAGCCCCGAGGGCAGAGGCTACGAGCAGTACTTC
abundance: .
j_gene: TRBJ2-7
len: 14
d_gene: .
v_gene: TRBV5-1

CDR3aa: CASRSRTGQTEAFF
CDR3nt: TGTGCCAGCAGAAGCAGGACAGGGCAAACTGAAGCTTTCTTT
abundance: .
j_gene: TRBJ1-1
len: 14
d_gene: TRBD1
v_gene: TRBV2

CDR3aa: CASSPGLEETQYF
CDR3nt: TGTGCCAGCAGCCCGGGGTTGGAAGAGACCCAGTACTTC
abundance: .
j_gene: TRBJ2-5
len: 13
d_gene: .
v_gene: TRBV7-6

CDR3aa: CASSSFRGQNTEAFF
CDR3nt: TGTGCCAGCAGTTCCTTCCGGGGTCAGAACACTGAAGCTTTCTTT
abundance: few
j_gene: TRBJ1-1
len: 15
d_gene: .
v_gene: TRBV7-9

CDR3aa: CASSADRGHYGYTF
CDR3nt: TGCGCCAGCAGCGCAGACAGGGGACACTATGGCTACACCTTC
abundance: few
j_gene: TRBJ1-2
len: 14
d_gene: TRBD1
v_gene: TRBV5-1

CDR3aa: CASSLVLNTEAFF
CDR3nt: TGCGCCAGCAGCTTGGTTCTGAACACTGAAGCTTTCTTT
abundance: many
j_gene: TRBJ1-1
len: 13
d_gene: .
v_gene: TRBV5-1

CDR3aa: CASSQHPGHEGAFF
CDR3nt: TGCGCCAGCAGCCAGCATCCGGGACACGAGGGAGCTTTCTTT
abundance: .
j_gene: TRBJ1-1
len: 14
d_gene: .
v_gene: TRBV4-1

CDR3aa: CASSVGVITDTQYF
CDR3nt: TGTGCCAGCAGCGTAGGGGTCATCACAGATACGCAGTATTTT
abundance: .
j_gene: TRBJ2-3
len: 14
d_gene: .
v_gene: TRBV9

CDR3aa: CASSPRENEQFF
CDR3nt: TGTGCCAGCAGTCCGCGGGAAAACGAGCAGTTCTTC
abundance: .
j_gene: TRBJ2-1
len: 12
d_gene: .
v_gene: TRBV27

CDR3aa: CASSQAGIYEQYF
CDR3nt: TGTGCCAGCAGCCAAGCAGGGATCTACGAGCAGTACTTC
abundance: .
j_gene: TRBJ2-7
len: 13
d_gene: .
v_gene: TRBV3-1

CDR3aa: CAIKAESNEKLFF
CDR3nt: TGTGCCATCAAAGCCGAGTCGAATGAAAAACTGTTTTTT
abundance: .
j_gene: TRBJ1-4
len: 13
d_gene: .
v_gene: TRBV10-3

CDR3aa: CASSPVRGGTNTEAFF
CDR3nt: TGTGCCAGCAGTCCGGTCAGGGGGGGTACGAACACTGAAGCTTTCTTT
abundance: .
j_gene: TRBJ1-1
len: 16
d_gene: TRBD1
v_gene: TRBV12-3/TRBV12-4

CDR3aa: CASSLAGTGAFSGNTIYF
CDR3nt: TGTGCCAGCAGCCTTGCCGGGACAGGCGCGTTCTCTGGAAACACCATATATTTT
abundance: few
j_gene: TRBJ1-3
len: 18
d_gene: TRBD1
v_gene: TRBV12-3/TRBV12-4

CDR3aa: CAISGEDRLNTEAFF
CDR3nt: TGTGCCATCAGTGGAGAGGACAGGTTGAACACTGAAGCTTTCTTT
abundance: once
j_gene: TRBJ1-1
len: 15
d_gene: TRBD1
v_gene: TRBV10-3

CDR3aa: CASSYSGTSGYTETQYF
CDR3nt: TGTGCCAGCAGTTACTCGGGGACTAGCGGGTATACAGAGACCCAGTACTTC
abundance: .
j_gene: TRBJ2-5
len: 17
d_gene: TRBD2
v_gene: TRBV6-5

CDR3aa: CASSPQSWGYTF
CDR3nt: TGTGCCAGCAGTCCACAGTCCTGGGGCTACACCTTC
abundance: .
j_gene: TRBJ1-2
len: 12
d_gene: .
v_gene: TRBV12-3/TRBV12-4

CDR3aa: CASRRAPTSGFYNEQFF
CDR3nt: TGTGCCAGCCGCCGAGCCCCGACTAGCGGCTTCTACAATGAGCAGTTCTTC
abundance: once
j_gene: TRBJ2-1
len: 17
d_gene: TRBD2
v_gene: TRBV27

CDR3aa: CASSLGEWSYGYTF
CDR3nt: TGTGCCAGCAGTTTGGGGGAGTGGAGCTATGGCTACACCTTC
abundance: .
j_gene: TRBJ1-2
len: 14
d_gene: .
v_gene: TRBV12-3/TRBV12-4

CDR3aa: CASSLEGGPNYGYTF
CDR3nt: TGTGCCAGCAGCTTAGAGGGCGGACCTAACTATGGCTACACCTTC
abundance: few
j_gene: TRBJ1-2
len: 15
d_gene: .
v_gene: TRBV7-6

CDR3aa: CASTPDGPLRNEQFF
CDR3nt: TGTGCCAGCACCCCCGACGGGCCCCTTAGAAATGAGCAGTTCTTC
abundance: .
j_gene: TRBJ2-1
len: 15
d_gene: .
v_gene: TRBV6-2/TRBV6-3

CDR3aa: CASTLQQGRYGYTF
CDR3nt: TGTGCCAGCACCTTACAACAGGGCCGGTATGGCTACACCTTC
abundance: .
j_gene: TRBJ1-2
len: 14
d_gene: .
v_gene: TRBV12-3/TRBV12-4

CDR3aa: CASSVATGPYEQYF
CDR3nt: TGTGCCAGCAGCGTAGCTACTGGGCCCTACGAGCAGTACTTC
abundance: .
j_gene: TRBJ2-7
len: 14
d_gene: .
v_gene: TRBV9

CDR3aa: CAWSPRTWDSRRSNQPQHF
CDR3nt: TGTGCCTGGAGTCCGAGGACCTGGGACAGTCGACGTAGCAATCAGCCCCAGCATTTT
abundance: many
j_gene: TRBJ1-5
len: 19
d_gene: TRBD1
v_gene: TRBV30

CDR3aa: CASAGPHYGYTF
CDR3nt: TGTGCCAGCGCAGGTCCGCACTATGGCTACACCTTC
abundance: .
j_gene: TRBJ1-2
len: 12
d_gene: .
v_gene: TRBV6-2/TRBV6-3

CDR3aa: CASSLSYGREAFF
CDR3nt: TGTGCCAGCAGTTTATCTTATGGTAGAGAGGCTTTCTTT
abundance: .
j_gene: TRBJ1-1
len: 13
d_gene: .
v_gene: TRBV27

CDR3aa: CASSLIGAWAGDGDTQYF
CDR3nt: TGTGCCAGCAGCTTAATCGGGGCTTGGGCAGGGGACGGGGATACGCAGTATTTT
abundance: .
j_gene: TRBJ2-3
len: 18
d_gene: .
v_gene: TRBV7-3

CDR3aa: CASNRVSSYEQYF
CDR3nt: TGTGCCAGCAACCGGGTTTCTTCCTACGAGCAGTACTTC
abundance: few
j_gene: TRBJ2-7
len: 13
d_gene: .
v_gene: TRBV5-8

CDR3aa: CASSLRTAYTDTQYF
CDR3nt: TGTGCCAGCAGTTTACGGACAGCGTACACAGATACGCAGTATTTT
abundance: few
j_gene: TRBJ2-3
len: 15
d_gene: .
v_gene: TRBV27

CDR3aa: CASSLLGYIRDEQYF
CDR3nt: TGTGCCAGCAGCTTGCTCGGGTACATAAGGGACGAGCAGTACTTC
abundance: .
j_gene: TRBJ2-7
len: 15
d_gene: .
v_gene: TRBV5-6

CDR3aa: CASSQGLALSYEQYF
CDR3nt: TGCGCCAGCAGCCAAGGACTAGCCCTATCCTACGAGCAGTACTTC
abundance: .
j_gene: TRBJ2-7
len: 15
d_gene: TRBD2
v_gene: TRBV4-1

CDR3aa: CASSLSGKLFF
CDR3nt: TGTGCCAGCAGTTTATCAGGAAAACTGTTTTTT
abundance: .
j_gene: TRBJ1-4
len: 11
d_gene: .
v_gene: TRBV12-3/TRBV12-4

CDR3aa: CASSLNRAMNTEAFF
CDR3nt: TGTGCCAGCAGTTTGAACAGGGCTATGAACACTGAAGCTTTCTTT
abundance: .
j_gene: TRBJ1-1
len: 15
d_gene: .
v_gene: TRBV11-2

CDR3aa: CASSLAQSSYNSPLHF
CDR3nt: TGTGCCAGCAGTTTGGCCCAGAGCTCCTATAATTCACCCCTCCACTTT
abundance: .
j_gene: TRBJ1-6
len: 16
d_gene: .
v_gene: TRBV27

CDR3aa: CASSLFQNPRVKPQHF
CDR3nt: TGTGCCAGCAGTTTATTTCAGAACCCTCGGGTCAAGCCCCAGCATTTT
abundance: few
j_gene: TRBJ1-5
len: 16
d_gene: .
v_gene: TRBV28

CDR3aa: CASLGQGGTGELFF
CDR3nt: TGTGCCAGCCTCGGACAGGGTGGCACCGGGGAGCTGTTTTTT
abundance: .
j_gene: TRBJ2-2
len: 14
d_gene: TRBD1
v_gene: TRBV4-2

CDR3aa: CASRALGRDKDTQYF
CDR3nt: TGCGCCAGCAGGGCCCTTGGGAGGGATAAGGATACGCAGTATTTT
abundance: few
j_gene: TRBJ2-3
len: 15
d_gene: TRBD2
v_gene: TRBV5-1

CDR3aa: CASAGVHNSPLHF
CDR3nt: TGTGCCAGCGCGGGGGTTCATAATTCACCCCTCCACTTT
abundance: .
j_gene: TRBJ1-6
len: 13
d_gene: .
v_gene: TRBV3-1

CDR3aa: CASSPSGGLQETQYF
CDR3nt: TGTGCCAGCAGCCCTAGCGGGGGCCTCCAAGAGACCCAGTACTTC
abundance: .
j_gene: TRBJ2-5
len: 15
d_gene: TRBD2
v_gene: TRBV9

CDR3aa: CASSYAVSSYNEQFF
CDR3nt: TGTGCCAGCAGTTACGCAGTTAGCTCCTACAATGAGCAGTTCTTC
abundance: few
j_gene: TRBJ2-1
len: 15
d_gene: .
v_gene: TRBV6-2/TRBV6-3

CDR3aa: CATSRGGGQPQHF
CDR3nt: TGTGCCACCAGCAGAGGAGGGGGTCAGCCCCAGCATTTT
abundance: few
j_gene: TRBJ1-5
len: 13
d_gene: .
v_gene: TRBV15

CDR3aa: CSVSGTEHQPQHF
CDR3nt: TGCAGCGTGTCCGGGACCGAGCATCAGCCCCAGCATTTT
abundance: many
j_gene: TRBJ1-5
len: 13
d_gene: .
v_gene: TRBV29-1

CDR3aa: CASSSIGGFYGYTF
CDR3nt: TGTGCCAGCAGTTCCATAGGAGGGTTCTATGGCTACACCTTC
abundance: many
j_gene: TRBJ1-2
len: 14
d_gene: .
v_gene: TRBV12-3/TRBV12-4

CDR3aa: CASRAGTGGETQYF
CDR3nt: TGTGCCAGCAGAGCCGGGACAGGGGGAGAGACCCAGTACTTC
abundance: few
j_gene: TRBJ2-5
len: 14
d_gene: TRBD1
v_gene: TRBV6-6

CDR3aa: CATSDPTPGRVGEQYF
CDR3nt: TGTGCCACCAGTGATCCGACCCCGGGCAGGGTCGGCGAGCAGTACTTC
abundance: once
j_gene: TRBJ2-7
len: 16
d_gene: .
v_gene: TRBV24-1

CDR3aa: CASSSGTQNTGELFF
CDR3nt: TGTGCCAGCAGCTCGGGAACCCAGAACACCGGGGAGCTGTTTTTT
abundance: .
j_gene: TRBJ2-2
len: 15
d_gene: .
v_gene: TRBV7-8

CDR3aa: CASSSQDIVRDTQYF
CDR3nt: TGTGCCAGCAGTTCTCAGGACATAGTGCGGGATACGCAGTATTTT
abundance: .
j_gene: TRBJ2-3
len: 15
d_gene: .
v_gene: TRBV12-3/TRBV12-4